In this sample, the clone carrying this T cell receptor (beta chain) turned up a few times. The antigen is unknown. The sample belongs to a study of T-cell reconstitution after alpha-beta-depleted transplantation in children. Unique molecular identifiers were used in preparing the TCRbeta library. One entry per CDR3 protein results from TCRdb running MiXCR on the PCR reads. The data show 530,000 or so distinct CDR3 sequences, with 20% to 30% seen just once and 30% to 40% held by the top ten. The study, taken as a whole, reports: As was reported, about two months after transplant, alpha-beta T cells came from several hundred expanded graft clones.

V lost 1 base and J lost 2, with 16 bases in between. The CDR3 covers 17 residues. Germline V lookup: CDR1 SGHRS, CDR2 YFSETQ. This sequence originates from a boy younger than two with Wiskott-Aldrich syndrome, due to receive a stem cell transplant. The sample here was PBMCs, taken before TCRalphabeta/CD19-depleted stem cell transplant. This sequence joins TRBV5-1 and TRBJ2-1; a possible D gene is TRBD1 (7 bases). CDR3 nucleotide sequence: TGCGCCAGCAGCTTGTACGGCAGGGGGGCTACCTACAATGAGCAGTTCTTC. This encodes CASSLYGRGATYNEQFF.